This TCR beta chain was captured by sequencing in a study of blood T cell repertoires in COVID-19. Study-wide background: Samples of COVID-19 (acute and convalescent) were obtained from the United States, Italy and Spain. T cells, B-cell-depleted T cells, or PBMCs provided the cDNA or gDNA that served as material.

Profiling relied on immunoSEQ multiplex PCR, and the TCRdb table lists in-frame clones only, not all of them. The sample consists of about 55,000 clones, approximately 90% of them appearing once. The length of the CDR3 is 19 residues. The sequence derives from a human donor with active COVID-19. The donor label of this sample is uncertain. The specimen was peripheral blood. V is TRBV12-1 and J is TRBJ2-3; TRBD2 was called by the table and not checked on the DNA. TRBV12-1 is termed a pseudogene. CDR3 residues: CASSHDSGGGRPSTDTQYF. Written as DNA, the CDR3 is TGTGCCAGCAGCCATGATAGCGGGGGAGGGCGACCTAGCACAGATACGCAGTATTTT.